This T cell receptor (beta chain) was recorded in a study of shared clonotypes between healthy human individuals. Clones were read by immunoSEQ multiplex PCR, and TCRdb kept only the in-frame ones, dropping some. The sample has a few million clones; under 97% are singletons. The V gene's germline CDR1 is MGHDK and CDR2 SYGVNS. V lost 5 bases to trimming and J lost 1 base; unmatched junction nucleotides: 5. The CDR3 sequence is 14 residues long. This receptor was taken from a man younger than 30 in good health. The chain combines TRBV25-1 with TRBJ2-7; 7 bases fit TRBD2. Sequenced: naive CD4+ T cells sorted from blood. Regarding subset: CD45RA+ positively selected. CDR3 sequence reads: CASSRDSGSYEQYF. The CDR3 nucleotides are TGTGCCAGCAGTAGGGATAGCGGGTCCTACGAGCAGTACTTC.